The clone carrying this T cell receptor beta chain was observed once. Its antigen is currently unknown. Germline V gene sequence: CDR1 LGHNA, CDR2 YNFKEQ. This CDR3 is 15 amino acids long. This sample is part of a study of cytomegalovirus exposure and HLA in healthy donors. About the study: As released early, the data held 70 million to 95 million unique TCRs from HLA-typed donors.

The study's findings and limits: Reports indicated that the classifier achieved high specificity and sensitivity in diagnosing cytomegalovirus status.

The PCR had 60 Vbeta and 13 Jbeta primers. Profiled with immunoSEQ multiplex PCR; TCRdb holds only in-frame clones, not every one. The table has under 150,000 clones, roughly four fifths seen once. J is TRBJ2-5 and V is TRBV4-2; perhaps TRBD1 as D (5 bases). The J call may not be correct, given that the DNA end is closer to TRBJ2-7. The sample was PBMCs. This receptor was obtained from a male donor in good health and CMV-seropositive. This CDR3 reads CASSQGQGIVGEQYF. DNA for the CDR3: TGTGCCAGCAGCCAAGGGCAGGGAATAGTAGGCGAGCAGTACTTC.